This T cell receptor (beta chain) was identified in a study of neurological immune-mediated disorders (dated by TCRdb to about 2019). For the study in its entirety: Among the approximately 34 multiple sclerosis patients, relapsing-remitting MS accounted for around 30 and secondary progressive MS accounted for 3. Peripheral blood TCR-beta repertoires from patients with HTLV-I-associated myelopathy (HAM/TSP), patients with multiple sclerosis, and healthy controls were compared in the study using UMI-based sequencing. Alongside PBMC samples, the set of approximately 100 TCR-beta libraries contained longitudinal samples, technical triplicates, and paired CD4+ and CD8+ T-cell subsets that had been sorted. The cohort comprised 68 subjects: approximately 15 HAM/TSP patients, 34 multiple sclerosis patients and approximately 20 healthy controls.

Unsorted PBMC libraries were generated from 2 million PBMCs stored in RNAlater at -80 °C until RNA extraction. The multiple sclerosis patients were enrolled in a US clinical protocol that used magnetic resonance imaging to evaluate disease progression. Peripheral blood was subjected to Ficoll-Hypaque density gradient centrifugation to isolate PBMCs, which were then cryopreserved in liquid nitrogen. cDNA synthesis used template-switch 5'RACE with a primer carrying a 10-nucleotide random unique molecular identifier tagging each TCR transcript. Every sequencing run yielded over 200 million TCR-beta sequences covering 15-18 subjects. The RNeasy kit was used to extract total RNA. The KAPA Real-time Library Amplification kit was used to amplify TCR-beta VDJ regions with primers targeting the TCR constant region and the 5'RACE anchor. A first PCR added sample indexes and Illumina adaptors, and a second PCR then raised library yield. After Ampure bead purification, the roughly 650 bp TCR product was size-selected on a 2% E-gel SizeSelection system. Before pooling, library quality was assessed on a Bioanalyzer, concentration was determined with Qubit, and library quantification was performed with the Kapa Library Quantification kit. Paired-end 2 x 150 bp sequencing of the libraries was performed on an Illumina HiSeq 2500. To increase sequence diversity, about 23-32% phiX was spiked into each library pool. Per the original workflow: Quality-filtered reads were processed with the UMI-based MiGEC pipeline, and over 80% of raw TCR sequences were removed by the MiGEC pipeline during error correction. VDJ genes were aligned to IMGT germline references, and clonotypes were defined by unique CDR3 amino acid sequence plus V-J genes. Clonal expansion, Shannon diversity and CDR3 relatedness (CalcPairwiseDistances, ClusterSamples) were evaluated with VDJtools, and phylogenetic trees were built with CLCbio workbench. Expanded clones were defined as having at least 8 unique UMIs, based on coefficient-of-variation modelling across technical triplicates. TCRdb trimmed public reads at Q25 via fastp, called clones via MiXCR and kept in-frame beta chains. CDR3 protein duplicates are merged, each entry listing the most common genes and DNA. TCRdb's processing, not the study's, gives the V and J calls here. Here the sample has approximately 66,000 distinct CDR3 sequences; around 3% occur a single time. Together, the top ten hold around 3.6% of the sample.

General study outcomes and caveats: The highest TCR clonal expansion was observed in HAM/TSP patients, whereas the lowest was observed in MS patients, even when compared with healthy controls. No clinical or MRI features were associated with the MS cluster, and the authors said that larger cohorts are needed. Phylogenetic analysis grouped repertoires from 18 of 34 MS patients into a cluster of related CDR3 sequences, suggesting a possible repertoire-level signature. No identical CDR3 amino acid sequences were found to be shared among expanded clones across subjects, suggesting that TCR-beta repertoires were private in all groups.

The V end gives up 6 bases and the J end 4 bases, leaving 10 bases in the junction not matched to a gene. From the cysteine through the phenylalanine, the CDR3 covers 15 amino acids. Only CDR3 DNA is held: 45 bases, read in frame from base 1. Sequences LGHNA (CDR1) and YNFKEQ (CDR2) are obtained from the germline V gene. This clonotype was observed a few times. The clone's antigen remains unknown. Being one base from a much bigger clone, this may be a read error. This TCR derives from a man aged 40-50 years with multiple sclerosis. Sequencing input: PBMCs. Recombination linked TRBV4-2 to TRBJ2-3; TRBD1 matches 7 bases in the middle. The CDR3 region has the sequence CASRPDRVAPDTQYF. The sequenced DNA: TGTGCCAGCAGGCCTGACAGGGTGGCCCCAGATACGCAGTATTTT.